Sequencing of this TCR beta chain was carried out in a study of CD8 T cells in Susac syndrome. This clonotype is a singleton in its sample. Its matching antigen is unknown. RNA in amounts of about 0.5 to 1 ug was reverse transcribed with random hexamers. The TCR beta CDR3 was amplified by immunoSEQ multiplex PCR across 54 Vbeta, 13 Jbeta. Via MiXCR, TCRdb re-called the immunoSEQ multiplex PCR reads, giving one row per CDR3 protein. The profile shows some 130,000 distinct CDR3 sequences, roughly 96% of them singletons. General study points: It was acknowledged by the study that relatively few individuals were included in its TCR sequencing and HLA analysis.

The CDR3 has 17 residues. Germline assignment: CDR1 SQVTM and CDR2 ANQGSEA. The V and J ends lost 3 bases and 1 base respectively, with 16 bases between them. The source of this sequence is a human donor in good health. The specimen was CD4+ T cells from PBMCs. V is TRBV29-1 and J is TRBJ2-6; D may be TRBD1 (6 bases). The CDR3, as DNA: TGCAGCGTTGATTCTCGGGACACAGAATCTGGGGCCAACGTCCTGACTTTC. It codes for CSVDSRDTESGANVLTF.